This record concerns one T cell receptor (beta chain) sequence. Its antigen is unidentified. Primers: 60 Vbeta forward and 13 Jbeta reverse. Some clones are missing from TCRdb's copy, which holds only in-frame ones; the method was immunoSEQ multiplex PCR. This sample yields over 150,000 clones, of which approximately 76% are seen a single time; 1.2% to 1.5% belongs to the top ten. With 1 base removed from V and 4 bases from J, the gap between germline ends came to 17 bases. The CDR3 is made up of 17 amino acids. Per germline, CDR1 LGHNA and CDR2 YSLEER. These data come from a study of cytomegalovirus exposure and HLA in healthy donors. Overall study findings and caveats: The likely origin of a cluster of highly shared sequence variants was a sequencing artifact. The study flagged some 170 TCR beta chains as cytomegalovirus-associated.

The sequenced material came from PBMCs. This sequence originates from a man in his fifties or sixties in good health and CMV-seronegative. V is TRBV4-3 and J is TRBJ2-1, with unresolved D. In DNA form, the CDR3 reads TGCGCCAGCAGCCAAGGTCTTCAAGCTAGACGTTACAATGAGCAGTTCTTC. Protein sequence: CASSQGLQARRYNEQFF.